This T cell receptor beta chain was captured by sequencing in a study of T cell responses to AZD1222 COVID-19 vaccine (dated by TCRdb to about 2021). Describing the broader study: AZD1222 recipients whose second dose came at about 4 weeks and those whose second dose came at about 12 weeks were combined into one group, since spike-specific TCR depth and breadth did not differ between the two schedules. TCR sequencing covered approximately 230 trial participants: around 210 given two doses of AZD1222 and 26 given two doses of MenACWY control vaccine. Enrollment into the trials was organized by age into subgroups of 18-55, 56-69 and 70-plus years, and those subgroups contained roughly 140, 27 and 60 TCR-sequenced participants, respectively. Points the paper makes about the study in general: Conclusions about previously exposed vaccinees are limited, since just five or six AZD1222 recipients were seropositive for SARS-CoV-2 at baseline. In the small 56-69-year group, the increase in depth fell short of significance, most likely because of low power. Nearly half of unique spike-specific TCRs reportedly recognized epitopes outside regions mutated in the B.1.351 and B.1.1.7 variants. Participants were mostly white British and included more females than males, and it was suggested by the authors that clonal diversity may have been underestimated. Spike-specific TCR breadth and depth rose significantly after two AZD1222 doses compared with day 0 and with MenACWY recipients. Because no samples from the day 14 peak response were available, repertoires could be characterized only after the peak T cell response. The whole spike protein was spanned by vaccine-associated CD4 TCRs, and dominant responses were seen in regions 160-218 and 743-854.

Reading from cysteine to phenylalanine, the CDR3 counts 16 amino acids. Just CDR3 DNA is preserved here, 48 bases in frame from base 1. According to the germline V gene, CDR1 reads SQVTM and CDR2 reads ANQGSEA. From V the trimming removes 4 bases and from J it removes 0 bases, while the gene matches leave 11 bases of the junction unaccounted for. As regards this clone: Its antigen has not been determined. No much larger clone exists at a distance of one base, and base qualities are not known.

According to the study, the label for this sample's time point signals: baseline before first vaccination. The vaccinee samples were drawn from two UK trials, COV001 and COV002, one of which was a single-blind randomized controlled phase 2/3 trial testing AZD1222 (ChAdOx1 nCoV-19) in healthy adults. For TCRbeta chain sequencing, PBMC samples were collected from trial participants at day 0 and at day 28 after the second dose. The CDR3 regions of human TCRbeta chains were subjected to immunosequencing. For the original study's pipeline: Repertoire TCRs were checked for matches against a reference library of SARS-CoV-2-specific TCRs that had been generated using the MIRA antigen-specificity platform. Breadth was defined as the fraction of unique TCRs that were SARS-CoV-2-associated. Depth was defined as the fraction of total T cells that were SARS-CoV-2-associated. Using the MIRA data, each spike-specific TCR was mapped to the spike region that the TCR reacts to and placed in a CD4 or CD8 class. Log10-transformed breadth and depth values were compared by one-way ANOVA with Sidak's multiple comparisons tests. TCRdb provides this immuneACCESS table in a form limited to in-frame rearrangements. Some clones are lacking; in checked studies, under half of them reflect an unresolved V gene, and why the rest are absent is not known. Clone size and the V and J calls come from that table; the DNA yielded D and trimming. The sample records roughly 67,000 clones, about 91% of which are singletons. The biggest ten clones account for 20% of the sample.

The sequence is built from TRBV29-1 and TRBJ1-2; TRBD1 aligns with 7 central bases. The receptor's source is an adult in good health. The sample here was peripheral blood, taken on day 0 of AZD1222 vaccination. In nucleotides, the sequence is TGCAGCGTTGCAGGGACGACAGGGAATTCTAACTATGGCTACACCTTC. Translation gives CSVAGTTGNSNYGYTF.